This is a list of T cell receptor beta chains from one sample in a study of T cells in Graves' hyperthyroidism and ophthalmopathy. TCRdb re-derived calls from the multiplex PCR reads in MiXCR, one entry per CDR3 protein. The sample includes 660,000 or so distinct CDR3 sequences, about 45% of them seen just once. Sample: peripheral blood or thyroid tissue (not recorded which). These receptors originate from an adult man with Graves' disease, either hyperthyroidism or ophthalmopathy (not recorded which). The CDR3 runs from the conserved cysteine through the conserved F or W. The order of the fields is D gene, V gene, J gene, CDR3 length, clone size, CDR3 DNA, CDR3 protein. D genes are given only for firm matches. Rows give clone size only sometimes, using once, few, many, or a class for an expanded clone.

NA	TRBV29-1	TRBJ2-7	13	NA	TGCAGCGTTGAATCTTCTACAGGGCACGAGCAGTACTTC	CSVESSTGHEQYF
TRBD1	TRBV11-2	TRBJ2-7	15	few	TGTGCCAGCAGCCCGACAGGGGGAGGCTCCTACGAGCAGTACTTC	CASSPTGGGSYEQYF
TRBD2	TRBV20-1	TRBJ2-5	15	few	TGCAGTGCTGGTCCGCCTAGCGGGGGGGCGAAGACCCAGTACTTC	CSAGPPSGGAKTQYF
NA	TRBV10-2	TRBJ2-7	14	NA	TGCGCCAGCTGTGACAGGACAGACCTCTACGAGCAGTACTTC	CASCDRTDLYEQYF
TRBD1	TRBV20-1	TRBJ1-5	16	once	TGCAGTGCTATACTAGGGACAGGCTATGGCAATCAGCCCCAGCATTTT	CSAILGTGYGNQPQHF
TRBD2	TRBV10-3	TRBJ2-2	18	many	TGTGCCATCAGTGGAGGAGATCTAGCGGGGGAAGTTACCGGGGAGCTGTTTTTT	CAISGGDLAGEVTGELFF
NA	TRBV2	TRBJ1-2	15	few	TGTGCCAGCAGTTACAGTCGTCAGCCTAACTATGGCTACACCTTC	CASSYSRQPNYGYTF
NA	TRBV7-6	TRBJ1-1	15	few	TGTGCCAGCAATCCCCGGTGGGCCGTGGGAACTGAAGCTTTCTTT	CASNPRWAVGTEAFF
NA	TRBV2	TRBJ2-5	15	many	TGTGCCAGCAGCCAATTGTCTGGGAACCAAGAGACCCAGTACTTC	CASSQLSGNQETQYF
NA	TRBV20-1	TRBJ1-6	15	NA	TGCAGTGCTAGCAGACAGCTGATTCATAATTCACCCCTCCACTTT	CSASRQLIHNSPLHF
NA	TRBV12-2	TRBJ1-5	14	NA	TGTGCAAGTCGCTTAGTAGTGGGGAATCAGCCCCAGCATTTT	CASRLVVGNQPQHF
TRBD1	TRBV2	TRBJ1-2	13	NA	TGTGCCAGCAGCCTCACAGGGGGCGCGGGCTACACCTTC	CASSLTGGAGYTF
NA	TRBV7-9	TRBJ2-7	11	NA	TGTGCCAGCGGTCCGGGGATCGAGCAGTACTTC	CASGPGIEQYF
TRBD1	TRBV7-9	TRBJ1-4	16	many	TGTGCCAGCAGCTTAGACTGGGGACAGGGTCCCGAAAAACTGTTTTTT	CASSLDWGQGPEKLFF
TRBD1	TRBV7-9	TRBJ2-7	15	few	TGTGCCAGCAGCTCAATAGAAGGACAGGGCTACGAGCAGTACTTC	CASSSIEGQGYEQYF
TRBD1	TRBV12-3/TRBV12-4	TRBJ1-1	14	NA	TGTGCCAGCAGTCCCGGGGACAGTAACACTGAAGCTTTCTTT	CASSPGDSNTEAFF
TRBD1	TRBV6-6	TRBJ2-7	14	many	TGTGCCACCGTAACCGGGACAGTCCTCTACGAGCAGTACTTC	CATVTGTVLYEQYF